The 11 T cell receptor beta chains below were found in one sample sequenced in a study of blood T cell repertoires in COVID-19. The method was immunoSEQ multiplex PCR; TCRdb's version includes in-frame clones alone and lacks a portion of them. Of 60,000 to 75,000 clones listed, about 88% are singletons. Sample: peripheral blood. The source of these receptors is a human donor in a cohort sampled during active COVID-19.

The chain employs TRBV27 and TRBJ1-3, with D hard to call. V lost 5 bases, J lost 1 base, and 15 bases lay in between. Per germline, CDR1 MNHEY and CDR2 SMNVEV (reference sequence). This CDR3 is built from 16 residues. DNA of the CDR3: TGTGCCAGCAGTACACTTCGGACGGGGTCTGGAAACACCATATATTTT. Residues: CASSTLRTGSGNTIYF.

This clone was recorded only once. The chain joins TRBV3-1 (or the pseudogene TRBV3-2) to TRBJ2-2; D gene ambiguous. The V gene's germline CDR1 is LGHDT and CDR2 YNNKEL (reference sequence). The CDR3 loop spans 14 amino acids. The ends were cut back, 3 bases at V and 4 bases at J, with 9 bases in the middle. Here the CDR3 DNA reads TGTGCCAGCAGCCAGACCGAGGTCACCGGGGAGCTGTTTTTT. Encoded protein: CASSQTEVTGELFF.

V usage is TRBV7-9 and J usage is TRBJ2-2; the match to TRBD1 covers 10 bases. Trimming cost V 0 bases and J 4 bases; bases outside gene matches: 8. The CDR3 contains 18 residues. Germline CDR1 and CDR2: SEHNR and FQNEAQ (reference sequence). CDR3 nucleotide sequence: TGTGCCAGCAGCTTAGCGCGTCGACAGGGGGCAGGCACCGGGGAGCTGTTTTTT. Protein: CASSLARRQGAGTGELFF.

V gene TRBV3-1 (or the pseudogene TRBV3-2) combines with J gene TRBJ2-3; TRBD2 matches 12 bases. V shed 2 bases and J 3 bases; nucleotides not matched to a gene: 3. The CDR3 runs to 16 residues. Looked up from germline, CDR1 is LGHDT and CDR2 is YNNKEL (reference sequence). CDR3: CASSQPLAGGTDTQYF. As DNA, the CDR3 is TGTGCCAGCAGCCAACCACTAGCGGGAGGAACAGATACGCAGTATTTT.

J is TRBJ2-3 and V is TRBV11-2; the match to TRBD2 covers 14 bases. The germline V gene has CDR1 SGHAT and CDR2 FQNNGV. V lost 5 bases to trimming and J lost 3 bases; unmatched junction nucleotides: 4. The CDR3 runs to 16 residues. DNA for the CDR3: TGTGCCAGCAGCCCAGGGACTAGCGGGAGAACAGATACGCAGTATTTT. Protein sequence: CASSPGTSGRTDTQYF.

This chain links TRBV7-9 with TRBJ2-1, with 8 bases that match TRBD1. The junction had 12 bases not matched to a gene; V was cut back by 5 bases and J by 3 bases. This CDR3 contains 17 residues. Germline V lookup: CDR1 SEHNR, CDR2 FQNEAQ (reference sequence). CDR3 in DNA: TGTGCCAGCAGCACAATCCGACAGGGGCCCCTCTACAATGAGCAGTTCTTC. It encodes CASSTIRQGPLYNEQFF.

J is TRBJ2-3 and V is TRBV28; D perhaps matches TRBD2 (6 bases). Trimming left V 6 bases short and J 2 bases short, with 15 bases between. The CDR3 contains 15 residues. Germline lookup yields CDR1 MDHEN and CDR2 SYDVKM. CDR3 sequence (DNA): TGTGCCAGCAGAACAGCGGGTGGGAACACAGATACGCAGTATTTT. Protein sequence: CASRTAGGNTDTQYF.

A few counts support this clone. This chain links TRBV7-6 with TRBJ2-1; TRBD2 is a possible D gene (6 bases). The CDR3 consists of 13 residues. V dropped 6 bases and J dropped 6 bases, with 12 bases sitting between them. The germline gives CDR1 SGHVS, CDR2 FNYEAQ. The CDR3 spells CASRLVEGNEQFF. The CDR3 coding sequence is TGTGCCAGCAGGCTAGTGGAGGGCAATGAGCAGTTCTTC. The full variable domain, with the rest looked up from reference TRBV7-6 and TRBJ2-1, is GAGVSQSPRYKVTKRGQDVALRCDPISGHVSLYWYRQALGQGPEFLTYFNYEAQQDKSGLPNDRFSAERPEGSISTLTIQRTEQRDSAMYRCASRLVEGNEQFFGPGTRLTVL.

The chain carries TRBV27 and TRBJ2-4; possible D gene TRBD2, 6 bases. Trimming cost V 3 bases and J 8 bases, with 11 bases left between them. The CDR3 runs 13 residues. Per the germline V gene, CDR1 is MNHEY and CDR2 is SMNVEV (reference sequence). The CDR3 protein is CASSLGGRYIQYF. Here the CDR3 DNA reads TGTGCCAGCAGTTTGGGGGGTCGGTACATTCAGTACTTC.

In this sample, this clone turned up once. V is TRBV5-4 and J is TRBJ2-5; D is perhaps TRBD2 (6 bases). The CDR3 extends over 15 amino acids. Trimming took off 2 bases at V and 1 base at J, with 12 bases between the two ends. The germline V gene encodes CDR1 SGHNT and CDR2 YYREEE (reference sequence). Here the CDR3 DNA reads TGTGCCAGCAGCTTTGGGGGAGGCTCCCAAGAGACCCAGTACTTC. Translating it yields CASSFGGGSQETQYF.

This clone was seen just once. The rearrangement uses TRBV6-6 and TRBJ2-1; 9 bases line up with TRBD2. Germline trimming cut 0 bases from V and 8 bases from J; bases unmatched to any gene: 5. The CDR3 loop spans 15 amino acids. Per the germline V gene, CDR1 is MNHNY and CDR2 is SVGAGI (reference sequence). The CDR3 region is CASSYSAGGKDEQFF. The CDR3 bases are TGTGCCAGCAGTTACTCGGCGGGGGGGAAGGATGAGCAGTTCTTC.